The rows below give T cell receptor beta chains drawn from one sample of a study of T-cell memory formation after mild COVID-19. TCRdb reprocessed the 5' RACE reads with MiXCR, giving one entry per CDR3 protein. The data hold about 440,000 distinct CDR3 sequences, with approximately 20% observed a single time. The sequenced sample was PBMCs or a T cell subset sorted from them (not recorded which). These receptors came from an adult woman who had mild COVID-19 (a few samples of this study predate the infection). Cell type and time point are not known. Both conserved end residues are part of each CDR3. Each record gives: D gene, V gene, J gene, clone size, CDR3 protein, CDR3 DNA. A D gene is named only where the DNA matches it firmly. The listing skips clone size in some rows; elsewhere it reads once, few, many or a size class.

NA	TRBV18	TRBJ2-7	few	CASSPARNSYEQYF	TGTGCCAGCTCACCAGCCAGGAACTCCTACGAGCAGTACTTC
NA	TRBV4-1	TRBJ1-5	many	CASSQVGNQPQHF	TGCGCCAGCAGCCAAGTCGGGAATCAGCCCCAGCATTTT
NA	TRBV20-1	TRBJ1-2	few	CSARDSGRRGYTF	TGCAGTGCCCGGGACTCAGGGCGAAGGGGCTACACCTTC
NA	TRBV13	TRBJ2-4	few	CASSRAGAKNIQYF	TGTGCCAGCAGCCGCGCCGGAGCCAAAAACATTCAGTACTTC
TRBD1	TRBV2	TRBJ2-7	NA	CASSVGPGQGSYEQYF	TGTGCCAGCAGTGTTGGCCCGGGACAGGGATCCTACGAGCAGTACTTC
NA	TRBV7-9	TRBJ2-1	NA	CASSLDWRGRYNEQFF	TGTGCCAGCAGCTTAGATTGGCGGGGACGTTACAATGAGCAGTTCTTC
TRBD2	TRBV6-4	TRBJ2-3	NA	CASSPSTGLAGPQADTQYF	TGTGCCAGCAGCCCAAGTACGGGACTAGCGGGCCCTCAGGCAGATACGCAGTATTTT
NA	TRBV24-1	TRBJ2-2	few	CATSEPPPRLNTGELFF	TGTGCCACCAGTGAACCGCCGCCAAGGCTGAACACCGGGGAGCTGTTTTTT
TRBD2	TRBV7-2	TRBJ2-5	few	CASSPGGGRGEETQYF	TGTGCCAGCAGCCCCGGGGGGGGACGCGGCGAAGAGACCCAGTACTTC
NA	TRBV12-3/TRBV12-4	TRBJ2-3	NA	CASNPSAHSTDTQYF	TGTGCCAGCAACCCCAGCGCCCACAGCACAGATACGCAGTATTTT
TRBD2	TRBV29-1	TRBJ2-3	few	CSVILAGDTDTQYF	TGCAGCGTCATTCTAGCGGGGGACACAGATACGCAGTATTTT
TRBD1	TRBV15	TRBJ2-6	NA	CATSRDRGKGANVLTF	TGTGCCACCAGCAGAGACAGGGGGAAAGGGGCCAACGTCCTGACTTTC
NA	TRBV20-1	TRBJ1-6	NA	CSARTSGDSSSPLHF	TGCAGTGCTAGAACTTCGGGGGACTCGTCTTCACCCCTCCACTTT
NA	TRBV10-3	TRBJ2-2	NA	CAISGVGAYDTGELFF	TGTGCCATCAGTGGAGTTGGGGCGTACGACACCGGGGAGCTGTTTTTT
NA	TRBV10-3	TRBJ2-4	few	CAISFSAAPEDIQYF	TGTGCCATCAGTTTTAGCGCGGCACCTGAGGACATTCAGTACTTC
NA	TRBV5-1	TRBJ2-2	few	CASSLNAGYTGELFF	TGCGCCAGCAGCTTGAATGCAGGGTACACCGGGGAGCTGTTTTTT